Listed below are T cell receptor beta chains from one sample, sequenced in a study of control samples from healthy donors and cancer patients. Repertoires were generated with immunoSEQ multiplex PCR, while TCRdb's copy carries only in-frame clones and drops some. This sample yields roughly 160,000 clones, of which around nine tenths are seen a single time; 4.5% to 6% belongs to the top ten. The sequenced sample was blood. Source of these receptors: a woman in her twenties or thirties in good health. Both conserved end residues are part of each CDR3. Fields, in order: V gene, J gene, D gene, clone size, CDR3 protein, CDR3 DNA. A D gene is named only where the DNA matches it firmly. A row's size may be missing; if present it is once, few, many or a size class.

v_gene: TRBV6-6
j_gene: TRBJ2-3
d_gene: .
abundance: once
CDR3aa: CASRNSAGTDTQYF
CDR3nt: TGTGCCAGCAGAAATTCGGCGGGAACAGATACGCAGTATTTT

v_gene: TRBV27
j_gene: TRBJ2-5
d_gene: .
abundance: .
CDR3aa: CAIIPQETQYF
CDR3nt: TGTGCCATCATACCACAAGAGACCCAGTACTTC

v_gene: TRBV3-1/TRBV3-2
j_gene: TRBJ1-1
d_gene: .
abundance: .
CDR3aa: CASSQEMFDTEAFF
CDR3nt: TGTGCCAGCAGCCAAGAAATGTTTGACACTGAAGCTTTCTTT

v_gene: TRBV7-2
j_gene: TRBJ2-2
d_gene: TRBD2
abundance: .
CDR3aa: CASRLKLASNTGELFF
CDR3nt: TGTGCCAGCAGACTAAAACTAGCGTCTAACACCGGGGAGCTGTTTTTT

v_gene: TRBV10-2
j_gene: TRBJ2-3
d_gene: .
abundance: once
CDR3aa: CASSDGTGFTDTQYF
CDR3nt: TGCGCCAGCAGTGACGGGACTGGCTTCACAGATACGCAGTATTTT

v_gene: TRBV2
j_gene: TRBJ2-3
d_gene: TRBD1
abundance: .
CDR3aa: CASTVSRDRGLEDTQYF
CDR3nt: TGTGCCAGCACCGTAAGCCGGGACAGGGGGCTTGAAGATACGCAGTATTTT

v_gene: TRBV2
j_gene: TRBJ1-3
d_gene: TRBD1
abundance: .
CDR3aa: CASSRGNSGNTIYF
CDR3nt: TGTGCCAGCAGCAGGGGGAACTCTGGAAACACCATATATTTT

v_gene: TRBV6-1
j_gene: TRBJ1-2
d_gene: .
abundance: .
CDR3aa: CASSEPDVSFFGYTF
CDR3nt: TGTGCCAGCAGTGAGCCCGACGTTTCTTTCTTTGGCTACACCTTC

v_gene: TRBV10-3
j_gene: TRBJ1-1
d_gene: TRBD1
abundance: .
CDR3aa: CAIRMDRGNTEAFF
CDR3nt: TGTGCCATCAGAATGGACAGGGGGAACACTGAAGCTTTCTTT

v_gene: TRBV18
j_gene: TRBJ1-2
d_gene: TRBD1
abundance: .
CDR3aa: CASSTTGTVGYTF
CDR3nt: TGTGCCAGCTCAACCACCGGGACAGTTGGCTACACCTTC

v_gene: TRBV6-5
j_gene: TRBJ2-5
d_gene: .
abundance: .
CDR3aa: CASARDPPGETQYF
CDR3nt: TGTGCCAGCGCCCGGGACCCCCCGGGGGAGACCCAGTACTTC

v_gene: TRBV9
j_gene: TRBJ2-7
d_gene: .
abundance: .
CDR3aa: CASSVDGSLYEQYF
CDR3nt: TGTGCCAGCAGCGTAGACGGGAGTCTATACGAGCAGTACTTC

v_gene: TRBV27
j_gene: TRBJ1-2
d_gene: TRBD1
abundance: .
CDR3aa: CASSLDRGKGYTF
CDR3nt: TGTGCCAGCAGTTTGGACAGGGGTAAAGGCTACACCTTC

v_gene: TRBV4-1
j_gene: TRBJ1-5
d_gene: .
abundance: .
CDR3aa: CASSQERGGYSNQPQHF
CDR3nt: TGCGCCAGCAGCCAAGAGAGGGGCGGATATAGCAATCAGCCCCAGCATTTT

v_gene: TRBV3-1/TRBV3-2
j_gene: TRBJ1-2
d_gene: .
abundance: once
CDR3aa: CASSLGVPYGYTF
CDR3nt: TGTGCCAGCAGCCTTGGGGTCCCTTATGGCTACACCTTC

v_gene: TRBV28
j_gene: TRBJ1-2
d_gene: TRBD1
abundance: .
CDR3aa: CASSSTGVYGYTF
CDR3nt: TGTGCCAGCAGTTCAACAGGGGTCTATGGCTACACCTTC

v_gene: TRBV28
j_gene: TRBJ2-6
d_gene: .
abundance: .
CDR3aa: CASTLQGLAGANVLTF
CDR3nt: TGTGCCAGCACCCTACAAGGTTTAGCCGGGGCCAACGTCCTGACTTTC

v_gene: TRBV28
j_gene: TRBJ1-6
d_gene: .
abundance: .
CDR3aa: CAHPGVDGNSPLHF
CDR3nt: TGTGCCCATCCTGGGGTCGACGGGAATTCACCCCTCCACTTT

v_gene: TRBV7-8
j_gene: TRBJ1-5
d_gene: TRBD1
abundance: .
CDR3aa: CASSLDIGAGGLRSNQPQHF
CDR3nt: TGTGCCAGCAGCTTAGATATCGGGGCAGGGGGTTTAAGGAGCAATCAGCCCCAGCATTTT

v_gene: TRBV30
j_gene: TRBJ1-5
d_gene: .
abundance: .
CDR3aa: CAWTGEVNQPQHF
CDR3nt: TGTGCCTGGACAGGCGAAGTCAATCAGCCCCAGCATTTT

v_gene: TRBV19
j_gene: TRBJ2-5
d_gene: TRBD1
abundance: few
CDR3aa: CASATGGSLETQYF
CDR3nt: TGTGCCAGTGCCACAGGGGGTTCTCTGGAGACCCAGTACTTC

v_gene: TRBV29-1
j_gene: TRBJ2-4
d_gene: TRBD2
abundance: once
CDR3aa: CSVEAGVISNLGTNIQYF
CDR3nt: TGCAGCGTTGAGGCGGGAGTGATCTCTAACTTGGGAACAAACATTCAGTACTTC

v_gene: TRBV6-5
j_gene: TRBJ2-1
d_gene: .
abundance: .
CDR3aa: CASSTDSSYNEQFF
CDR3nt: TGTGCCAGCAGTACAGACAGCTCCTACAATGAGCAGTTCTTC

v_gene: TRBV6-5
j_gene: TRBJ1-6
d_gene: TRBD1
abundance: .
CDR3aa: CASRGDRGNSPLHF
CDR3nt: TGTGCCAGCAGAGGGGACAGGGGGAATTCACCCCTCCACTTT

v_gene: TRBV7-9
j_gene: TRBJ1-4
d_gene: TRBD1
abundance: .
CDR3aa: CASSLWYYRGREREEKLFF
CDR3nt: TGTGCCAGCAGCTTATGGTATTACAGGGGGCGCGAAAGGGAAGAAAAACTGTTTTTT

v_gene: TRBV2
j_gene: TRBJ2-5
d_gene: TRBD2
abundance: .
CDR3aa: CANSAGAYQETQYF
CDR3nt: TGTGCCAACTCAGCGGGGGCGTACCAAGAGACCCAGTACTTC

v_gene: TRBV7-2
j_gene: TRBJ2-4
d_gene: .
abundance: .
CDR3aa: CASSLGSDLAKNIQYF
CDR3nt: TGTGCCAGCAGCTTAGGATCCGATCTAGCCAAAAACATTCAGTACTTC

v_gene: TRBV4-1
j_gene: TRBJ2-1
d_gene: TRBD1
abundance: .
CDR3aa: CASSQGGTGWNEQFF
CDR3nt: TGCGCCAGCAGCCAGGGTGGGACAGGGTGGAATGAGCAGTTCTTC

v_gene: TRBV28
j_gene: TRBJ1-5
d_gene: .
abundance: .
CDR3aa: CASTLGRPINQPQHF
CDR3nt: TGTGCCAGCACTTTAGGACGGCCTATCAATCAGCCCCAGCATTTT

v_gene: TRBV19
j_gene: TRBJ2-3
d_gene: .
abundance: .
CDR3aa: CASSITGIKERTQYF
CDR3nt: TGTGCCAGTAGTATTACCGGGATCAAGGAACGTACGCAGTATTTT

v_gene: TRBV3-1/TRBV3-2
j_gene: TRBJ2-3
d_gene: .
abundance: .
CDR3aa: CASSLDQSSDTQYF
CDR3nt: TGTGCCAGCAGCCTGGACCAAAGCTCAGATACGCAGTATTTT

v_gene: TRBV9
j_gene: TRBJ1-6
d_gene: TRBD1
abundance: .
CDR3aa: CASSVSWDRVNSPLHF
CDR3nt: TGTGCCAGCAGCGTATCCTGGGACAGGGTTAATTCACCCCTCCACTTT

v_gene: TRBV28
j_gene: TRBJ2-1
d_gene: .
abundance: .
CDR3aa: CASSSRHAGPLGEQFF
CDR3nt: TGTGCCAGCAGCTCCCGACATGCGGGGCCCCTTGGAGAGCAGTTCTTC